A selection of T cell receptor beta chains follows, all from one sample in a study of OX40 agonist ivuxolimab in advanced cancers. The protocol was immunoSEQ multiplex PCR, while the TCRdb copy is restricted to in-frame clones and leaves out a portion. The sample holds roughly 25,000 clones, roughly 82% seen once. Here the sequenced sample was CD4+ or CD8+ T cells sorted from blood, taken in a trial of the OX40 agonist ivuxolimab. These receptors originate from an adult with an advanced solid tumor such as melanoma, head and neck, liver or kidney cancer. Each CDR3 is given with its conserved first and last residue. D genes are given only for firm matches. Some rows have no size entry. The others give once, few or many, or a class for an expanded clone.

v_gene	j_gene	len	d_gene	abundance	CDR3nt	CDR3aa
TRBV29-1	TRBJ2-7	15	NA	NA	TGCAGCGTTGAAGACGACGGCAGTTGGAGCTACGAGCAGTACTTC	CSVEDDGSWSYEQYF
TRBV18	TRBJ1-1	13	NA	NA	TGTGCCAGCTCACCACCGAGGGCAGCGAGGGCTTTCTTT	CASSPPRAARAFF
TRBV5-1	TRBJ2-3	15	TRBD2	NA	TGCGCCAGCAGCCGGACTAGCGGGGGCACAGATACGCAGTATTTT	CASSRTSGGTDTQYF
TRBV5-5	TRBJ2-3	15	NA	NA	TGTGCCAGCAGCTTGGAAGGGTTAGGCACAGATACGCAGTATTTT	CASSLEGLGTDTQYF
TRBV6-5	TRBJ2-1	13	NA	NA	TGTGCCACCTCACGGGGCAGTCACAATGAGCAGTTCTTC	CATSRGSHNEQFF
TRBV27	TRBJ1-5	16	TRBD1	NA	TGTGCCAGCAGTTCCAACCGGGACAGTAGCAATCAGCCCCAGCATTTT	CASSSNRDSSNQPQHF
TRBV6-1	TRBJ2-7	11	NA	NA	TGTGCCAGCAGTGAAGGGGCAGGTCAGTACTTC	CASSEGAGQYF
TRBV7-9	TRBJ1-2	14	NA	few	TGTGCCAGCAGTTCGGACAGACTCAACTATGGCTACACCTTC	CASSSDRLNYGYTF
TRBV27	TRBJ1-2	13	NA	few	TGTGCCAGCAGCGTCAGCAGGGCAGGAGGCTACACCTTC	CASSVSRAGGYTF
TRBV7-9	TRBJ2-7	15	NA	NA	TGTGCCAGCAGCTTAGAGGTAGGGGTAACCTACGAGCAGTACTTC	CASSLEVGVTYEQYF
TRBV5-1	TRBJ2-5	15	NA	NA	TGCGCCAGCAGCTTGGCCCGGGAGCCCCAAGAGACCCAGTACTTC	CASSLAREPQETQYF
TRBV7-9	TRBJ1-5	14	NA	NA	TGTGCCAGCAGTTTCGGACAGTACAATCAGCCCCAGCATTTT	CASSFGQYNQPQHF
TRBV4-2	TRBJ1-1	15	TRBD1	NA	TGTGCCAGCAGCCAAGCGGTCCAGGGGGGCACTGAAGCTTTCTTT	CASSQAVQGGTEAFF
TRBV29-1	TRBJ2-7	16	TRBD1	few	TGCAGCGTTGAAGGCAGCCGGGACAGGGAGAGGTACGAGCAGTACTTC	CSVEGSRDRERYEQYF
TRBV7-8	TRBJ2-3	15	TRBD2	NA	TGTGCCAGCAGGTTGACTAGCGGGGGCACAGATACGCAGTATTTT	CASRLTSGGTDTQYF
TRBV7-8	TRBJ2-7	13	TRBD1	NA	TGTGCCAGCAGCGGGGACAGTTCCTACGAGCAGTACTTC	CASSGDSSYEQYF
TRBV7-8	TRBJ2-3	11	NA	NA	TGTGCCAGCAGCCTAAAGGATACGCAGTATTTT	CASSLKDTQYF
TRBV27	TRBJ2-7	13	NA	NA	TGTGCCAGCACCCGGAGCGATTCCTACGAGCAGTACTTC	CASTRSDSYEQYF
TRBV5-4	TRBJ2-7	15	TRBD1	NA	TGTGCCAGCAGCCCTGGGACAGGCCCTTCCTACGAGCAGTACTTC	CASSPGTGPSYEQYF
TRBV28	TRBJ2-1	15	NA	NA	TGTGCCAGCAGCCATCGGGGCGCCGGATACAATGAGCAGTTCTTC	CASSHRGAGYNEQFF
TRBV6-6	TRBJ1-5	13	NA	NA	TGTGCCAGCAGGGTAGGGGCAAATCAGCCCCAGCATTTT	CASRVGANQPQHF